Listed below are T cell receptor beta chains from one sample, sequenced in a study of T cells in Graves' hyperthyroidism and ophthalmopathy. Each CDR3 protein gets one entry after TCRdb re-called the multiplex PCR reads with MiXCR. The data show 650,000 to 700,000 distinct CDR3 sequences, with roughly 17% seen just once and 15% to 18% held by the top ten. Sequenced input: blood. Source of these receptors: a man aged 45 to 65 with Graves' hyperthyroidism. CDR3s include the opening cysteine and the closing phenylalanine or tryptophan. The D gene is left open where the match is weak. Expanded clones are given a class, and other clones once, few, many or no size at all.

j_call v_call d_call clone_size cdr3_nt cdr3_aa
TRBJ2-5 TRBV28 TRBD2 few TGTGCCAGCAGTTTAGATAGCGGGAGTGGAGAGACCCAGTACTTC CASSLDSGSGETQYF
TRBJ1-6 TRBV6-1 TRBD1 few TGTGCCAGCAGTACAGGGGAGGGGAATTCACCCCTCCACTTT CASSTGEGNSPLHF
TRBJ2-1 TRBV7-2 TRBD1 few TGTGCCAGCAGATTACGGGACAGGGGCAATGAGCAGTTCTTC CASRLRDRGNEQFF
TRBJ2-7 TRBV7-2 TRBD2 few TGTGCCAGCAGCCCCCGGGGGGGGGAGTTCCACGAGCAGTACTTC CASSPRGGEFHEQYF
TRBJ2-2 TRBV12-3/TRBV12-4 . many TGTGCCAGCAGTTTCCAGCCCGGGGAGCTGTTTTTT CASSFQPGELFF
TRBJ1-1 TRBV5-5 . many TGTGCCAGCAGCCAGCAGGTTCGGACTGAAGCTTTCTTT CASSQQVRTEAFF
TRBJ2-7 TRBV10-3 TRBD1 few TGTGCCATCAGCGATGGACAGGGGGCTTTCCACGAGCAGTACTTC CAISDGQGAFHEQYF
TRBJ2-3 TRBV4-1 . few TGCGCCAGCAGCCAAGATGAGGTGGAATACACAGATACGCAGTATTTT CASSQDEVEYTDTQYF
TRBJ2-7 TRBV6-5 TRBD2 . TGTGCCAGCAGTTTCACAGGGCTAGCGGGAGACCCGTCCTACGAGCAGTACTTC CASSFTGLAGDPSYEQYF
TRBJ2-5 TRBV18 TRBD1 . TGTGCCAGCTCACCACAGACAGGGCAAGAGACCCAGTACTTC CASSPQTGQETQYF
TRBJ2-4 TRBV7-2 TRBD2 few TGTGCCAGCAGCACGCCGGGACTAGCACAAGCCAAAAACATTCAGTACTTC CASSTPGLAQAKNIQYF
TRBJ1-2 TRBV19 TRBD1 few TGTGCCAGTAGAGCGGACAGGGGAACGCGCGGCTACACCTTC CASRADRGTRGYTF
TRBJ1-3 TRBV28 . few TGTGCCAGCAGTTTTCCTCAAGGTCCCGTTTTTGAAAACACCATATATTTT CASSFPQGPVFENTIYF
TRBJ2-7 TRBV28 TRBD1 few TGTGCCAGCAGTTTCCGGGACAGGGACTCCTACGAGCAGTACTTC CASSFRDRDSYEQYF
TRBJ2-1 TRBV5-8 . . TGTGCCGGCAGCTACCAATCATACAATGAGCAGTTCTTC CAGSYQSYNEQFF
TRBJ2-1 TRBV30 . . TGTGCCTGGAGTGTAGGATCGGATGAGCAGTTCTTC CAWSVGSDEQFF
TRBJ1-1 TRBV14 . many TGTGCCAGCAGCCAGGGATTGGCGAACACTGAAGCTTTCTTT CASSQGLANTEAFF
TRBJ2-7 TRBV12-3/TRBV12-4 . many TGTGCCAGCACCAAGGGGGGAGACACGGGTCTGTACGAGCAGTACTTC CASTKGGDTGLYEQYF
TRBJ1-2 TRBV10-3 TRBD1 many TGTGCCATCACCACCGGACAGGGGGATTATGGCTACACCTTC CAITTGQGDYGYTF
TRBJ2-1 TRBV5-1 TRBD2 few TGCGCCAGCAGCTTGGATCTGAGTAGCGGGAGTGAGCAGTTCTTC CASSLDLSSGSEQFF
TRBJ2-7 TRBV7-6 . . TGTGCCAGCAGCTCAACGCCAGGGGGGCCCTACGAGCAGTACTTC CASSSTPGGPYEQYF
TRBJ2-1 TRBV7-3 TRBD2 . TGTGCCAGCAGCTTGGCGGTAGCGGGACTGAATGAGCAGTTCTTC CASSLAVAGLNEQFF
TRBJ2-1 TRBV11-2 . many TGTGCCAGCAGCTTAGGGACAGACCCTCCTCACAATGAGCAGTTCTTC CASSLGTDPPHNEQFF
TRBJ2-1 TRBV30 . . TGTGCCTGGAGCGCCGGGGTTAGCTCCTACAATGAGCAGTTCTTC CAWSAGVSSYNEQFF
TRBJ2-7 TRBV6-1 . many TGTGCCAGCAGCGATACCCGCAGGGGCCTGCTCTACGAGCAGTACTTC CASSDTRRGLLYEQYF
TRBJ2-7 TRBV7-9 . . TGTGCCAGCAGCTTATCGTACACAGAGCAGTACTTC CASSLSYTEQYF
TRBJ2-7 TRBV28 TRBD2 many TGTGCCAGCGGCCATGGACTAGCGGGAGATGAGCAGTACTTC CASGHGLAGDEQYF